The source of this TCR beta chain is a study of immune cell composition in non-small cell lung cancer. Broader study findings: Smoking pack-years did not significantly correlate with tumour TCR-beta clonality. Dominant in vivo tumour-associated clones were not shown to share tumour-reactive sequences.

Deletions cut 4 bases from V and 5 bases from J, with 11 bases between. The CDR3 runs 12 residues. Germline values: CDR1 GTSNPN, CDR2 SVGIG (reference sequence). Template was genomic DNA from frozen, unsorted single-cell suspensions. Concerning this clone: Its antigen remains unidentified.

Method: immunoSEQ multiplex PCR; TCRdb's copy keeps in-frame clones and lacks some. The data contain some 5,000 clones, around 82% of them singletons. Sequenced: lung tumor tissue. The receptor comes from a human donor with non-small cell lung cancer. This chain links TRBV30 with TRBJ1-1; D might be TRBD1 (5 bases). CDR3 amino acids: CAWKGWETEAFF. DNA of the CDR3: TGTGCCTGGAAGGGGTGGGAAACTGAAGCTTTCTTT.